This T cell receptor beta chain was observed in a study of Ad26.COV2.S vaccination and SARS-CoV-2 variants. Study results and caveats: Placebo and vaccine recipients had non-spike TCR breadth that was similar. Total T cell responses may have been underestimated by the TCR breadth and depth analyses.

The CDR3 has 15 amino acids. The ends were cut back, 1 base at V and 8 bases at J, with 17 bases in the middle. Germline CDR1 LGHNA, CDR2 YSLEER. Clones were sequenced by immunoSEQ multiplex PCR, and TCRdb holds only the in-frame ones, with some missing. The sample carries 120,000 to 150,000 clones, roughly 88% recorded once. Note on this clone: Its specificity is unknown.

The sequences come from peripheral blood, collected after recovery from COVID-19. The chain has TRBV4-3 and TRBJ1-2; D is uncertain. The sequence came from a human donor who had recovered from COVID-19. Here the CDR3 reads CASSQGVAVPWGYTF. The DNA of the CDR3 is TGCGCCAGCAGCCAAGGGGTTGCAGTTCCCTGGGGCTACACCTTC.